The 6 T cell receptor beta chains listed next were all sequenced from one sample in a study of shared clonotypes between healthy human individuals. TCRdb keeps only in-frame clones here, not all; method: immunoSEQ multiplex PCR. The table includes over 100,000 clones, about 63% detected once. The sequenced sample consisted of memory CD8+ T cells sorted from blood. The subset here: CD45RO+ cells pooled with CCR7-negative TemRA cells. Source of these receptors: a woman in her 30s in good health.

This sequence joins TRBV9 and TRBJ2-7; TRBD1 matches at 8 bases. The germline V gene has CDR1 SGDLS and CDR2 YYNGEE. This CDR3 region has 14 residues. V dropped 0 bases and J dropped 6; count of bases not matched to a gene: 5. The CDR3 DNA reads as TGTGCCAGCAGCGTAGGACAGGGGCATGGCGAGCAGTACTTC. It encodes CASSVGQGHGEQYF.

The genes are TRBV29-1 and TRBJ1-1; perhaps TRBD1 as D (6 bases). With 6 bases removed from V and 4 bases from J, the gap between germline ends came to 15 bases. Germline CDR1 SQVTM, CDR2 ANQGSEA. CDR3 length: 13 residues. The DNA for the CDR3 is TGCAGCGTCCGGGCAGGGGTGGTCACTGAAGCTTTCTTT. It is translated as CSVRAGVVTEAFF.

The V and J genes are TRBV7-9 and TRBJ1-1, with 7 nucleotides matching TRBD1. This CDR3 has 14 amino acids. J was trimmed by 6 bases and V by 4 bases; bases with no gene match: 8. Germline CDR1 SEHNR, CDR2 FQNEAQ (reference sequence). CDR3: CASSWGQTYPEAFF. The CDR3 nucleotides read TGTGCCAGCAGCTGGGGACAGACGTATCCTGAAGCTTTCTTT.

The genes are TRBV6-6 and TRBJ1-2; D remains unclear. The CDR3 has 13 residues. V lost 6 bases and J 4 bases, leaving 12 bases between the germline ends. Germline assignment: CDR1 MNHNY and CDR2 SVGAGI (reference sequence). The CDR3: CASSPMRLYGYTF. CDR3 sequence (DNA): TGTGCCAGCAGCCCTATGAGGCTCTATGGCTACACCTTC.

CDR3 residues: CASSSAGSVSGNTIYF. CDR3 bases: TGTGCCAGCAGCTCCGCGGGTTCGGTCTCTGGAAACACCATATATTTT. The chain is built from TRBV7-8 and TRBJ1-3; D unclear. This CDR3 has 16 residues. Between the trimmed V and J ends, which lost 4 bases and 0 bases, there was a span of 13 bases. Germline V gives CDR1 SGHVS, CDR2 FQNEAQ.

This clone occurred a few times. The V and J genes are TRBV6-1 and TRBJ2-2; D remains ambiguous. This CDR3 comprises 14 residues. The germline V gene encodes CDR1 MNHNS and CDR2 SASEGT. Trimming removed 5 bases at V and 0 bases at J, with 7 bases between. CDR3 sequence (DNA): TGTGCCAGCAGTTCCCTCTCGAACACCGGGGAGCTGTTTTTT. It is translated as CASSSLSNTGELFF.